This TCR beta chain was identified in a study of spatial heterogeneity in lung cancer. Points from the study as a whole: Ubiquitous expanded tumor TCRs were seen in blood more at resection than at follow-up.

In its sample, this clonotype was seen many times. What it binds is not known. This CDR3 has 14 amino acids. With 2 bases removed from V and 3 bases from J, the gap between germline ends came to 8 bases. Germline loops: CDR1 SGHKS, CDR2 YYEKEE (reference sequence). All TCR cDNA molecules were individually tagged with a unique molecular identifier. One entry per CDR3 protein results from TCRdb running MiXCR on the 5' RACE reads. Among some 40,000 distinct CDR3 sequences listed, 5.2% were seen once. The time point is: sample taken at primary tumor resection. Researchers sequenced whole RNA taken from tumor, nontumor lung or frozen PBMC without sorting. A total of under 80 untreated early-stage non-small cell lung cancer patients served as donors.

Material: PBMCs, obtained at surgery. The V gene is TRBV5-5, the J gene TRBJ2-2; D is perhaps TRBD1 (5 bases). The sequence came from a female donor with early-stage non-small cell lung cancer. The CDR3 DNA reads TGTGCCAGCAGCTTCAGGGTTTACACCGGGGAGCTGTTTTTT. Amino acid sequence: CASSFRVYTGELFF.